A selection of T cell receptor beta chains follows, all from one sample in a study of T cells in Graves' hyperthyroidism and ophthalmopathy. A single record per CDR3 protein comes from TCRdb applying MiXCR to the multiplex PCR reads. This sample yields about 580,000 distinct CDR3 sequences, of which around 13% are seen a single time; less than 6% belongs to the top ten. Sequencing used blood. The receptors derive from a woman aged 25 to 39 with Graves' hyperthyroidism that later progressed to Graves' ophthalmopathy. The CDR3 runs from the conserved cysteine through the conserved F or W. A D gene is named only where the DNA matches it firmly. Clone size is given for some rows only: seen once, a few or many times, or a class if the clone is expanded.

v_call: TRBV6-1
d_call: -
j_call: TRBJ1-2
clone_size: -
cdr3_nt: TGTGCCAGCAGTTCGGAGGCAGCCTGGGGCTATGGCTACACCTTC
cdr3_aa: CASSSEAAWGYGYTF

v_call: TRBV5-1
d_call: TRBD1
j_call: TRBJ2-7
clone_size: many
cdr3_nt: TGCGCCAGCAGCTTAATGGGACAGGGATCCTTCGAGCAGTACTTC
cdr3_aa: CASSLMGQGSFEQYF

v_call: TRBV20-1
d_call: TRBD2
j_call: TRBJ2-3
clone_size: many
cdr3_nt: TGCAGTGCCCCGGGACTAGCGGTGACAGATACGCAGTATTTT
cdr3_aa: CSAPGLAVTDTQYF

v_call: TRBV3-1
d_call: -
j_call: TRBJ2-7
clone_size: -
cdr3_nt: TGTGCCAGCAGCCAAGACCGACTGACCACCTACGGGCAGTACTTC
cdr3_aa: CASSQDRLTTYGQYF

v_call: TRBV7-2
d_call: -
j_call: TRBJ2-2
clone_size: -
cdr3_nt: TGTGCCAGCAGCTTAGAGCTAGCTTCAACCGGGGAGCTGTTTTTT
cdr3_aa: CASSLELASTGELFF

v_call: TRBV7-3
d_call: TRBD2
j_call: TRBJ2-3
clone_size: few
cdr3_nt: TGTGCCAGCAGCTTAACGACGGGGGGAGATACGCAGTATTTT
cdr3_aa: CASSLTTGGDTQYF

v_call: TRBV7-2
d_call: TRBD2
j_call: TRBJ2-5
clone_size: many
cdr3_nt: TGTGCCAGCAGGTTTAGCGGGAATCAAGAGACCCAGTACTTC
cdr3_aa: CASRFSGNQETQYF

v_call: TRBV6-2/TRBV6-3
d_call: -
j_call: TRBJ2-7
clone_size: many
cdr3_nt: TGTGCCAGCAGTGCCTTGACAGACACCTACGAGCAGTACTTC
cdr3_aa: CASSALTDTYEQYF

v_call: TRBV25-1
d_call: -
j_call: TRBJ2-7
clone_size: -
cdr3_nt: TGTGCCAGCGGCCCGGGGCAGGGCATTGTCGAGCAGTACTTC
cdr3_aa: CASGPGQGIVEQYF

v_call: TRBV29-1
d_call: -
j_call: TRBJ2-3
clone_size: many
cdr3_nt: TGCAGCGTTGAAGCTAAGAGGGCTAGCACAGATACGCAGTATTTT
cdr3_aa: CSVEAKRASTDTQYF

v_call: TRBV7-9
d_call: -
j_call: TRBJ2-5
clone_size: many
cdr3_nt: TGTGCCAGCAGCTATCTCGCAGGGAGCGGGGAGACCCAGTACTTC
cdr3_aa: CASSYLAGSGETQYF

v_call: TRBV20-1
d_call: -
j_call: TRBJ2-3
clone_size: many
cdr3_nt: TGCAGTGCTTCGATACTGGACTACACAGATACGCAGTATTTT
cdr3_aa: CSASILDYTDTQYF

v_call: TRBV2
d_call: -
j_call: TRBJ1-1
clone_size: many
cdr3_nt: TGTGCCAGCAGTGGCGACAGGAACACTGAAGCTTTCTTT
cdr3_aa: CASSGDRNTEAFF

v_call: TRBV20-1
d_call: -
j_call: TRBJ2-7
clone_size: -
cdr3_nt: TGCAGTAAGGGGGGTGACAGCTCCTACGAGCAGTACTTC
cdr3_aa: CSKGGDSSYEQYF

v_call: TRBV4-3
d_call: -
j_call: TRBJ1-1
clone_size: few
cdr3_nt: TGCGCCAGCAGCCAAGGGTTTTCGAACACTGAAGCTTTCTTT
cdr3_aa: CASSQGFSNTEAFF

v_call: TRBV28
d_call: -
j_call: TRBJ2-5
clone_size: -
cdr3_nt: TGTGCCAGCGAAAAACGTTACCAAGGGGCCCAGTACTTC
cdr3_aa: CASEKRYQGAQYF

v_call: TRBV12-3/TRBV12-4
d_call: -
j_call: TRBJ2-2
clone_size: -
cdr3_nt: TGTGCCAGCAGTAATAGTGGATGGGGGGCCGGGGAGCTGTTTTTT
cdr3_aa: CASSNSGWGAGELFF

v_call: TRBV6-2/TRBV6-3
d_call: TRBD2
j_call: TRBJ2-7
clone_size: few
cdr3_nt: TGTGCCAGCAGTTATCTAGCGGGTACCTACGAGCAGTACTTC
cdr3_aa: CASSYLAGTYEQYF

v_call: TRBV24-1
d_call: -
j_call: TRBJ1-5
clone_size: many
cdr3_nt: TGTGCCACCAGTGATCCGACGGGAAGCAATCAGCCCCAGCATTTT
cdr3_aa: CATSDPTGSNQPQHF

v_call: TRBV28
d_call: TRBD2
j_call: TRBJ2-5
clone_size: many
cdr3_nt: TGTGCCAGCAGCCCCGGGACTAGCGCCCAAGAGACCCAGTACTTC
cdr3_aa: CASSPGTSAQETQYF

v_call: TRBV28
d_call: -
j_call: TRBJ1-5
clone_size: many
cdr3_nt: TGTGCCAGCGGGATCTCTTTTGGCAATCAGCCCCAGCATTTT
cdr3_aa: CASGISFGNQPQHF

v_call: TRBV5-1
d_call: TRBD1
j_call: TRBJ2-7
clone_size: -
cdr3_nt: TGCGCCAGCAGCTTGGTTGGGGACAGAAATTCCTACGAGCAGTACTTC
cdr3_aa: CASSLVGDRNSYEQYF

v_call: TRBV20-1
d_call: -
j_call: TRBJ1-2
clone_size: -
cdr3_nt: TGCAGGGGAGGGGGAGGGGGAAGTCATGGCTACACCTTC
cdr3_aa: CRGGGGGSHGYTF

v_call: TRBV27
d_call: -
j_call: TRBJ1-2
clone_size: once
cdr3_nt: TGTGCCAGCAGTTTATCCGGGACGGTAAACTATGGCTACACCTTC
cdr3_aa: CASSLSGTVNYGYTF

v_call: TRBV2
d_call: -
j_call: TRBJ1-1
clone_size: many
cdr3_nt: TGTGCCACGGCGGGACATACGAACACTGAAGCTTTCTTT
cdr3_aa: CATAGHTNTEAFF

v_call: TRBV10-3
d_call: TRBD1
j_call: TRBJ1-6
clone_size: many
cdr3_nt: TGTGCCATCAGTGGGGACAGCAATAATTCACCCCTCCACTTT
cdr3_aa: CAISGDSNNSPLHF

v_call: TRBV18
d_call: -
j_call: TRBJ2-3
clone_size: many
cdr3_nt: TGTGCCAGCACCGGCGGCGGTAGCACAGATACGCAGTATTTT
cdr3_aa: CASTGGGSTDTQYF

v_call: TRBV18
d_call: -
j_call: TRBJ1-1
clone_size: -
cdr3_nt: TGTGCCAGCTCACCTCCTGAGAGCCTGAACACTGAAGCTTTCTTT
cdr3_aa: CASSPPESLNTEAFF

v_call: TRBV27
d_call: -
j_call: TRBJ2-1
clone_size: many
cdr3_nt: TGTGCCAGCAGTTCCGCCGGAAATCTTTGGGGGGACAATGAGCAGTTCTTC
cdr3_aa: CASSSAGNLWGDNEQFF

v_call: TRBV6-2/TRBV6-3
d_call: -
j_call: TRBJ1-1
clone_size: many
cdr3_nt: TGTGCCAGCGTACGGCCTGGGGCACGGGTAGCTGAAGCTTTCTTT
cdr3_aa: CASVRPGARVAEAFF

v_call: TRBV29-1
d_call: TRBD2
j_call: TRBJ2-3
clone_size: -
cdr3_nt: TGCAGCGTTGCGTCCGGGACTAGAGCAGATACGCAGTATTTT
cdr3_aa: CSVASGTRADTQYF

v_call: TRBV27
d_call: -
j_call: TRBJ1-2
clone_size: many
cdr3_nt: TGTGCCAGCAGTTACTCCCGAGATTGGGGCTATGGCTACACCTTC
cdr3_aa: CASSYSRDWGYGYTF

v_call: TRBV6-2/TRBV6-3
d_call: -
j_call: TRBJ1-5
clone_size: many
cdr3_nt: TGTGCCAGCAGTTACCACGGGCAGGACCGACAGCCCCAGCATTTT
cdr3_aa: CASSYHGQDRQPQHF